The 29 T cell receptor beta chains presented below share a single source sample, sequenced in a study of tumor-infiltrating lymphocytes in primary liver carcinoma. Blood RNA came from unsorted whole blood; germline DNA was also extracted. With a constant-region primer, TCR beta cDNA was made from 450 to 650 ng of total RNA. Slightly modified ARM-PCR with three nested multiplex PCR rounds yielded TCR beta libraries. Two initial PCR rounds of about 11 cycles each paired TRBV1-TRBV30 forward primers with a C-beta reverse primer. TCRdb re-called the multiplex PCR reads with MiXCR, one entry per CDR3 protein. This table holds about 310,000 distinct CDR3 sequences, 50% to 60% found once. Sequenced input: peripheral blood. The receptors derive from a woman aged 25 to 45 with primary liver carcinoma and hepatitis B virus infection.

To note about this clonotype: A much larger clone differs from this one at a single base, so this may be a read error. CDR3 DNA sequence: TGTGCCAACAGCGACGGCATCTCTGGGGCCAACGTCCTGACTTTC. Amino acid sequence: CANSDGISGANVLTF. The J gene is TRBJ2-6, the V gene TRBV12-3 or TRBV12-4; D is ambiguous. The CDR3 totals 15 residues. The V end was cut by 10 bases, the J end by 0 bases, with 13 bases between.

With respect to this clonotype: The CDR3 carries no conserved terminal phenylalanine or tryptophan, so it likely arises from a read error. The chain links TRBV12-3 or TRBV12-4 to TRBJ2-1; D assignment may be TRBD1 or TRBD2 (7 bases each). The V gene lost 2 bases and the J gene lost 5 bases, with 16 bases spanning the gap. CDR3 length: 16 residues. As DNA, the CDR3 is TGTGCCAGCAGTTTAATGGGGAGGGGGCGAGACAATGAGCAGTTCTTA. Protein product: CASSLMGRGRDNEQFL.

The gene calls are TRBV29-1 and TRBJ1-1; D is ambiguous. Germline assignment: CDR1 SQVTM and CDR2 ANQGSEA. The CDR3 has 14 amino acids. Deletions cut 7 bases from V and 3 bases from J, with 18 bases between. The CDR3 region has the DNA TGCAGCGCGAAGGGTACTTTTGCGGACACTGAAGCTTTCTTT. Its translation is CSAKGTFADTEAFF.

On this clonotype itself: Here the CDR3 omits its conserved ending phenylalanine or tryptophan, so a read error is the likely source. The rearrangement links TRBV6-1 to TRBJ1-1, with D tentatively TRBD1 (5 bases). Germline V CDR1 and CDR2: MNHNS, SASEGT. Trimming removed 6 bases at V and 3 bases at J, with 14 bases between. This CDR3 is 14 amino acids long. The CDR3 spells CASSSRGSYTEAFS. DNA of the CDR3: TGTGCCAGCAGCTCCCGGGGGTCATACACTGAAGCTTTCTCT.

Details on this clonotype: The junction and the germline gene differ at one end; a read error may be behind it. The chain couples TRBV4-3 to TRBJ2-3; D may be TRBD1 (6 bases). From germline, CDR1 is LGHNA and CDR2 YSLEER. The CDR3 spans 18 residues. The CDR3 protein is CASSQAPGQGWSTGTQYF. CDR3 DNA: TGCGCCAGCAGCCAAGCCCCGGGGCAGGGTTGGTCGACAGGTACGCAGTATTTT.

This rearrangement joins TRBV18 to TRBJ2-5; no firm D call. This CDR3 is built from 13 residues. V shed 2 bases and J shed 5 bases, with 9 bases lying between them. The germline V gene encodes CDR1 KGHSH and CDR2 LQKENI. CDR3 sequence: CASSPSVGETQYF. The CDR3 coding sequence is TGTGCCAGCTCACCATCCGTGGGGGAGACCCAGTACTTC.

This chain joins TRBV29-1 and TRBJ1-1; 7 positions agree with TRBD1. Germline CDR1 SQVTM, CDR2 ANQGSEA. This CDR3 contains 12 residues. CDR3 residues: CDVGQVNTEAFF. CDR3 DNA: TGCGACGTAGGACAGGTGAACACTGAAGCTTTCTTT.

The chain couples TRBV4-3 to TRBJ2-7; D might be TRBD1 or TRBD2, each matching 6 bases. The CDR3 runs to 17 residues. V was shortened by 0 bases and J by 7 bases, with 22 bases between the two germline ends. Looked up from germline, CDR1 is LGHNA and CDR2 is YSLEER. The CDR3 loop reads CASSQDLRGDNYNEQYF. The CDR3 nucleotides read TGCGCCAGCAGCCAAGACCTTCGCGGGGACAACTACAATGAGCAGTACTTC.

This clonotype was seen just once. A junction boundary mismatches the germline segment, possibly from a read error. The V gene is TRBV11-2, the J gene TRBJ1-2, with D unclear. This CDR3 is built from 16 residues. Germline-derived CDR1 and CDR2 are SGHAT and FQNNGV. Here the CDR3 DNA reads TGTGCCATCAGCTCTCCCGGAACGGCGTATAACTATGGCTACACCTTC. Translated: CAISSPGTAYNYGYTF.

The sample holds many counts of this clonotype. CDR3 residues: CASSQDLGAYEQYF. The CDR3 nucleotides are TGTGCCAGCAGCCAAGATCTCGGCGCCTACGAGCAGTACTTC. The rearrangement uses TRBV4-2 and TRBJ2-7; D gene ambiguous. CDR3 size: 14 residues. The germline V gene has CDR1 LGHNA and CDR2 YNFKEQ. The V gene lost 0 bases and the J gene lost 2 bases, with 8 bases spanning the gap.

This clonotype has just a few counts. A much larger clone lies a single base off, so this may be a read error. The chain employs TRBV29-1 and TRBJ2-7; the D is unclear. From germline, CDR1 is SQVTM and CDR2 ANQGSEA. The length of the CDR3 is 10 residues. V lost 7 bases and J 10 bases, leaving 14 bases between the germline ends. The CDR3 region is CSAGDSGQYF. In DNA, the CDR3 is TGCAGCGCCGGTGACTCAGGCCAGTACTTC.

With respect to this clonotype: The junction departs from the called germline gene at one end, perhaps through a read error. The chain recombines TRBV11-2 with TRBJ2-5; either TRBD1 or TRBD2 may fit D (5 bases each). The CDR3 length is 14 residues. CDR1 SGHAT and CDR2 FQNNGV come from the germline V gene. CDR3 bases: TGTGCCAGCACCTTAGGGGCCAGACTGGAGGCCCAGTACTTC. This codes for CASTLGARLEAQYF.

As concerns this clonotype: No conserved phenylalanine or tryptophan ends this CDR3, so it is likely a read error. No DNA is shown, since the ends of the CDR3 on it are uncertain; the CDR3 is the one TCRdb lists. The rearrangement links TRBV12-3 or TRBV12-4 to TRBJ2-1; the D call TRBD2 from the table was never checked on the DNA. The CDR3 sequence runs 15 residues, both termini included. The CDR3 is CASSLWLAGEDEHFI.

This chain uses TRBV4-1 with TRBJ2-3; D is unresolved. This CDR3 contains 15 residues. The V gene lost 1 base and the J gene lost 2 bases, with 10 bases spanning the gap. Germline V gives CDR1 MGHRA, CDR2 YSYEKL. The chain's CDR3 is CASSQVVTITDTQYF. The CDR3 nucleotides read TGCGCCAGCAGCCAAGTCGTAACTATCACAGATACGCAGTATTTT.

This clonotype was observed at least ten times. The rearrangement links TRBV29-1 to TRBJ2-1, with D uncertain. Looked up from germline, CDR1 is SQVTM and CDR2 is ANQGSEA. The ends were cut back, 0 bases at V and 8 bases at J, with 11 bases in the middle. CDR3 length: 13 amino acids. DNA for the CDR3: TGCAGCGTTGAAGATCTCGGGTACCATGAGCAGTTCTTC. It specifies CSVEDLGYHEQFF.

Concerning this clonotype itself: This may be a read error, as it is one base from a much larger clone. This chain uses TRBV12-3 or TRBV12-4 with TRBJ2-7; 9 positions agree with TRBD2. V shed 6 bases and J 5 bases; nucleotides not matched to a gene: 8. The CDR3 length is 14 residues. CDR3 loop: CASSIAGVRDEQYF. In DNA form, the CDR3 reads TGTGCCAGCAGCATAGCGGGAGTCCGGGACGAGCAGTACTTC.

The chain is built from TRBV7-9 and TRBJ1-3, with D hard to call. Germline CDR1 is SEHNR and CDR2 is FQNEAQ (reference sequence). This CDR3 has 16 amino acids. The V end was cut by 2 bases, the J end by 0 bases, with 11 bases between. The CDR3 is CASSLLATTSGNTIYF. In DNA, the CDR3 is TGTGCCAGCAGCTTACTCGCGACGACCTCTGGAAACACCATATATTTT.

This clonotype was counted only a few times. For the CDR3, the DNA is TGTGCCAGCAGTCCTTCACGGGGATCCAACGAGCAGTACTTC. Translation: CASSPSRGSNEQYF. This rearrangement joins TRBV12-3 or TRBV12-4 to TRBJ2-7; tentative D call: TRBD2 (5 bases). The V gene lost 5 bases and the J gene lost 5 bases, with 16 bases spanning the gap. This CDR3 region has 14 residues.

The chain is built from TRBV6-6 and TRBJ1-3; TRBD1 matches at 8 bases. From germline, CDR1 is MNHNY and CDR2 SVGAGI (reference sequence). Trimming took 5 bases from V and 5 from J; bases not matched to a gene: 5. The CDR3 runs 14 residues. CDR3 nucleotide sequence: TGTGCCAGCAGTAGCAGGGGGCATCGAAACACCATATATTTT. Protein product: CASSSRGHRNTIYF.

Concerning this clonotype: The CDR3 does not end in the conserved phenylalanine or tryptophan, so this is likely a read error. The V call is TRBV29-1, the J call TRBJ2-2, with 7 bases matching TRBD1. CDR3 length: 15 amino acids. Per the germline V gene, CDR1 is SQVTM and CDR2 is ANQGSEA. Here the CDR3 DNA reads TGTAGCGTCGTCCCCCAGGGGGCGAACACCGGGGAGCTGTTTATT. Translated, it gives CSVVPQGANTGELFI.

Turning to this clonotype: A single base separates this from a much larger clone, so it may be a read error. The J gene is TRBJ2-4, the V gene TRBV29-1, with D possibly being TRBD2 (6 bases). V was cut by 4 bases and J by 3 bases, with 16 bases left in between. The CDR3 is 15 residues long. Germline lookup yields CDR1 SQVTM and CDR2 ANQGSEA. The CDR3 protein is CSVVAAWGDKNIQYF. The CDR3 DNA follows: TGCAGCGTTGTCGCCGCCTGGGGGGACAAAAACATTCAGTACTTC.

Regarding this clonotype: This clone may be a read error of a much larger clone one base away. The J gene is TRBJ2-2, the V gene TRBV29-1; D remains ambiguous. This CDR3 spans 15 amino acids. Germline V lookup: CDR1 SQVTM, CDR2 ANQGSEA. CDR3 sequence reads: CRVEGQPPNTGELFF. The CDR3 DNA sequence: TGCAGGGTTGAAGGTCAGCCCCCGAACACCGGGGAGCTGTTTTTT.

As to this clonotype: A single base separates this from a much larger clone, so it may be a read error. J is TRBJ1-4 and V is TRBV12-3 or TRBV12-4; no clear D gene. The CDR3 has 15 residues. Trimming took off 10 bases at V and 0 bases at J, with 15 bases between the two ends. CDR3 sequence (DNA): TGTGCCAACAGCCCCACACTAGCAACTAATGAAAAACTGTTTTTT. Protein sequence: CANSPTLATNEKLFF.

Regarding this clonotype: A much larger clone lies a single base off, so this may be a read error. This chain links TRBV29-1 with TRBJ1-2; D unclear. V dropped 1 base and J dropped 7 bases, with 10 bases sitting between them. The CDR3 is 12 residues long. Germline lookup yields CDR1 SQVTM and CDR2 ANQGSEA. The CDR3 bases are TGCAGCGTTGAAGTAAGCGTGCTTGGCTACACCTTC. The encoded protein is CSVEVSVLGYTF.

The chain's CDR3 is CACNYEYEQYF. The CDR3 DNA sequence: TGTGCCTGCAACTACGAATACGAGCAGTACTTC. This chain joins TRBV11-2 and TRBJ2-7; the D is unclear. The V gene's germline CDR1 is SGHAT and CDR2 FQNNGV. The V gene lost 11 bases and the J gene lost 4 bases, with 12 bases spanning the gap. This CDR3 is 11 amino acids long.

The V call is TRBV11-2, the J call TRBJ2-5, with D possibly being TRBD1 or TRBD2 (5 bases each). Germline V gene data show CDR1 as SGHAT and CDR2 as FQNNGV. V lost 3 bases and J 3 bases, leaving 17 bases between the germline ends. This CDR3 spans 16 amino acids. The CDR3, as DNA: TGTGCCAGCAGCTTCCCGCACAGGTGGCGGGAAGAGACCCAGTACTTC. Translating gives CASSFPHRWREETQYF.

As concerns this clonotype: Relative to the germline gene, one junction end is altered; a read error may explain this. This rearrangement joins TRBV6-2 or TRBV6-3 to TRBJ2-1; a weak D match, TRBD2 (6 bases). The CDR3 has 14 residues. From germline, CDR1 is MNHEY and CDR2 SVGEGT. The CDR3 DNA follows: TGTGTCAGCAGTCGAGGAATGCCTGGGGGGGAGCAGTTCTTC. Its translation is CVSSRGMPGGEQFF.

The count of this clonotype is one. This could be a read error, since a much larger clone is one nucleotide away. This chain joins TRBV4-1 and TRBJ2-7, with 8 bases that match TRBD2. The CDR3 is 15 residues long. The germline CDR1 and CDR2 sequences are MGHRA and YSYEKL. Trimming took 7 bases from V and 3 from J; bases not matched to a gene: 11. DNA of the CDR3: TGCGCCAGCAACTTCCAACTAGCGGAGGTCTACGAGCAGTACTTC. It codes for CASNFQLAEVYEQYF.

Worth noting for this clonotype: The junction and the germline gene differ at one end; a read error may be behind it. The genes are TRBV14 and TRBJ2-7; 8 bases fit TRBD1. Germline values: CDR1 SGHDN, CDR2 FVKESK. The CDR3 has 17 residues. In nucleotides, the CDR3 is TGTGCCAGCAGCCAAGATGTAGGGCAGGGGGCCCTCTACGATCAGTACTTC. Translated: CASSQDVGQGALYDQYF.